This T cell receptor beta chain originates from a study of HIV-infected children after antiretroviral therapy interruption. The study's findings and limits: Naive CD4+ sequences overlapped less between time points once interruption began.

The sample holds many counts of this clonotype. Its antigen is still unknown. Treatment defined: PENTA 11 planned treatment interruption arm or continuous ART arm. Trimming removed 8 bases at V and 10 bases at J, with 24 bases between. This CDR3 is 14 amino acids long. Germline CDR1 reads MNHNY; CDR2 reads SVGAGI (reference sequence). The TCR library was built from RNA with a 3' RACE protocol and unique molecular identifiers. TCRdb itself ran the 3' RACE reads through MiXCR, one entry per CDR3 protein. The sample lists some 90,000 distinct CDR3 sequences, approximately 6.9% occurring once. The chain joins TRBV6-6 to TRBJ2-7; D might be TRBD1 (5 bases). Sequences were derived from CD45RA+ CD4+ T cells from PBMCs, pooled from several time points, sampled from a donor given antiretroviral therapy, either interrupted or continuous. This sample's subset: naive CD4+ CD45RA+ CD45RO- T cells. This receptor was obtained from a pool of human donors with HIV. CDR3 sequence reads: CASGDADSSYEQYF. CDR3 DNA sequence: TGTGCCAGCGGTGATGCCGACAGCTCCTATGAACAGTACTTC.